A single T cell receptor beta chain is shown here with its context. Original data processing: Nucleated cell counts were estimated from reference gene primer amplification. Here immunoSEQ multiplex PCR was the method, and the copy in TCRdb shows in-frame clones only, minus some. V and J calls plus clone size are reproduced from that table; the DNA served to infer D and trimming. This sample carries more than 50,000 clones, more than 85% of them seen once, and the ten largest clones take 3.1%. CDR1 and CDR2 from the germline V gene are LGHDT and YNNKEL (reference sequence). The CDR3 spans 15 residues. Trimming left V 3 bases short and J 1 base short, with 10 bases between. The data derive from a study of blood T cell repertoires in COVID-19. Across the study: There were acute and convalescent COVID-19 samples, and they came from the United States, Italy and Spain. T cells, B-cell-depleted T cells, or PBMCs supplied cDNA or gDNA.

The gene calls are TRBV3-1 (or the pseudogene TRBV3-2) and TRBJ2-1, with no clear D. The TCR sequence derives from a human donor in a cohort sampled during active COVID-19. Material: peripheral blood. CDR3: CASSHAEISYNEQFF. The CDR3 coding sequence is TGTGCCAGCAGCCACGCGGAAATATCCTACAATGAGCAGTTCTTC.